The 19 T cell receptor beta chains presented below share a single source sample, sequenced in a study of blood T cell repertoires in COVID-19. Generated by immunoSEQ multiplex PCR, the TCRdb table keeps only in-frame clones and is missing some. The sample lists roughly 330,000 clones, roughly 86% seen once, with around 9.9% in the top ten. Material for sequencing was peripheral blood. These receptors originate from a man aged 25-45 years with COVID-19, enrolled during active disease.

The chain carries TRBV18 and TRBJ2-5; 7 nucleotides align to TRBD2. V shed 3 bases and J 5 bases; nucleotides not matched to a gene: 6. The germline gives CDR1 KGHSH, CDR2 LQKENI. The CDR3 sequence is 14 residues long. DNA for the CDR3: TGTGCCAGCTCACCCGCCGGAGCGGGGGAGACCCAGTACTTC. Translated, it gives CASSPAGAGETQYF. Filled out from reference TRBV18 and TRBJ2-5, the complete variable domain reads NAGVMQNPRHLVRRRGQEARLRCSPMKGHSHVYWYRQLPEEGLKFMVYLQKENIIDESGMPKERFSAEFPKEGPSILRIQQVVRGDSAAYFCASSPAGAGETQYFGPGTRLLVL.

CDR3 loop: CASSLNRGFYGYTF. DNA for the CDR3: TGTGCCAGCAGCCTCAACAGGGGATTCTATGGCTACACCTTC. The J gene is TRBJ1-2, the V gene TRBV6-5; 7 bases are shared with TRBD1. This CDR3 is 14 amino acids long. Looked up from germline, CDR1 is MNHEY and CDR2 is SVGAGI. V was pared by 6 bases and J by 4 bases, with 8 bases of the junction left unmatched.

CDR3 DNA: TGTGCCAGCAGCTTAGTAGCCCCTGCCAGTATCGGGAACATTCAGTACTTC. It codes for CASSLVAPASIGNIQYF. This sequence joins TRBV11-2 and TRBJ2-4; D gene uncertain. This CDR3 region has 17 residues. From germline, CDR1 is SGHAT and CDR2 FQNNGV. The V and J ends lost 1 base and 7 bases respectively, with 20 bases between them.

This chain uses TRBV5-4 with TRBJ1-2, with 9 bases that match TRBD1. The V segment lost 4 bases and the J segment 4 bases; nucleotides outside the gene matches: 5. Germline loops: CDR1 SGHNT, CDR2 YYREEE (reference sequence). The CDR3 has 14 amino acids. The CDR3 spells CASSGDREGYGYTF. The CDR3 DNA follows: TGTGCCAGCAGCGGGGACAGGGAAGGCTATGGCTACACCTTC.

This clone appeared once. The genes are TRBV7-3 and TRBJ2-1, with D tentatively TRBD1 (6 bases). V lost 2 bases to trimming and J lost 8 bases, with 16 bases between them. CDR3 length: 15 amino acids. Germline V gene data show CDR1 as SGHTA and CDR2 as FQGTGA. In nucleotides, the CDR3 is TGTGCCAGCAGCTTAGCTGTTGGGGGCTTGGATGAGCAGTTCTTC. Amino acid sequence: CASSLAVGGLDEQFF. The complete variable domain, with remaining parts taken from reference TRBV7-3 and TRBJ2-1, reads GAGVSQTPSNKVTEKGKYVELRCDPISGHTALYWYRQSLGQGPEFLIYFQGTGAADDSGLPNDRFFAVRPEGSVSTLKIQRTERGDSAVYLCASSLAVGGLDEQFFGPGTRLTVL.

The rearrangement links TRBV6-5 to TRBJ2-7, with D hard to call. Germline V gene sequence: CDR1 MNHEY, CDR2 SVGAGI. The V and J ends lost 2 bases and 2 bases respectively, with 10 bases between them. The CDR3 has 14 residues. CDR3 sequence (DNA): TGTGCCAGCAGTTACGGGCAGGCCCCCTACGAGCAGTACTTC. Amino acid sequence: CASSYGQAPYEQYF.

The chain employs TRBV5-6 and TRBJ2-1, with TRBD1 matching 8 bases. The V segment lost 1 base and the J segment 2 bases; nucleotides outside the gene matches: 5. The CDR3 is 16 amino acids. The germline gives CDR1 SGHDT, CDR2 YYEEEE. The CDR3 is CASSLWTGLAYNEQFF. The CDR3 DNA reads TGTGCCAGCAGCTTGTGGACAGGGTTGGCCTACAATGAGCAGTTCTTC.

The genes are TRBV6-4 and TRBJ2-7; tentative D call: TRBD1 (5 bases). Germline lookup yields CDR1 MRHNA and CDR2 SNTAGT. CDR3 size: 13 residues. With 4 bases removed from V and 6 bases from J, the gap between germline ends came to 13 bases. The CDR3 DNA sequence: TGTGCCAGCAGTGCTTCGGCAGGGCGCGAGCAGTACTTC. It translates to CASSASAGREQYF.

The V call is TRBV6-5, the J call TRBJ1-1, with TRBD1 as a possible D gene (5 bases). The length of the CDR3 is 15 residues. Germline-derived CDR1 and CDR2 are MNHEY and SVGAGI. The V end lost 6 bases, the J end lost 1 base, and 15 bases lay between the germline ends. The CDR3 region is CASSLHRTGNTEAFF. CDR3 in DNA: TGTGCCAGCAGCCTACACCGAACAGGGAACACTGAAGCTTTCTTT.

In DNA, the CDR3 is TGTGCCAGCAGTTACGTTAGCGGGGGGGCCTACGAGCAGTACTTC. As protein: CASSYVSGGAYEQYF. This sequence joins TRBV6-2 or TRBV6-3 and TRBJ2-7; TRBD2 matches at 11 bases. Trimming removed 2 bases from V and 2 bases from J; junction bases left unmatched: 2. Germline lookup yields CDR1 MNHEY and CDR2 SVGEGT. This CDR3 spans 15 amino acids.

The CDR3 region has the DNA TGTGCCAGCAGCTTAGAGGCAGGGCTTAGCAATCAGCCCCAGCATTTT. Protein sequence: CASSLEAGLSNQPQHF. The chain links TRBV7-2 to TRBJ1-5, with D tentatively TRBD1 (5 bases). The V gene lost 1 base and the J gene lost 0 bases, with 10 bases spanning the gap. This CDR3 is 16 amino acids long. Per the germline V gene, CDR1 is SGHTA and CDR2 is FQGNSA.

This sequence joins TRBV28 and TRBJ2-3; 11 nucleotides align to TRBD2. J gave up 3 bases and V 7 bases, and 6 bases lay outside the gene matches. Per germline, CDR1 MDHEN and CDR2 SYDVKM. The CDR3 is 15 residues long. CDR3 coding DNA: TGTGCCAGCAAGACTAGCGGGATGGCGACAGATACGCAGTATTTT. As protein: CASKTSGMATDTQYF.

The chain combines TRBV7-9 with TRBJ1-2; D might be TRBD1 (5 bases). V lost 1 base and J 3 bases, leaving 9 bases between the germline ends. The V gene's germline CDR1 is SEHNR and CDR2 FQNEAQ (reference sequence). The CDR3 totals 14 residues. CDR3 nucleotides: TGTGCCAGCAGCTTAGGCAGGGAGGACTATGGCTACACCTTC. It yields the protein CASSLGREDYGYTF.

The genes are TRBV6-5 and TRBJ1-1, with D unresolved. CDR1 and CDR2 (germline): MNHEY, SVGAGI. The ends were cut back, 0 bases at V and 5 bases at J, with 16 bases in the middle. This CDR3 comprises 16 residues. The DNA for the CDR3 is TGTGCCAGCAGTTACTCAGCGGGGAATTCGAGAACTGAAGCTTTCTTT. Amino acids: CASSYSAGNSRTEAFF.

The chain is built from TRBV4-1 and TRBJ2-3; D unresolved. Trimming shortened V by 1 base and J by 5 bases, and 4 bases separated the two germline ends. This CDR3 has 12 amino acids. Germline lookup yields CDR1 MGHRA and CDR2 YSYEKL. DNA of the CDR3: TGCGCCAGCAGCCAAGGGAGAGATACGCAGTATTTT. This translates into CASSQGRDTQYF.

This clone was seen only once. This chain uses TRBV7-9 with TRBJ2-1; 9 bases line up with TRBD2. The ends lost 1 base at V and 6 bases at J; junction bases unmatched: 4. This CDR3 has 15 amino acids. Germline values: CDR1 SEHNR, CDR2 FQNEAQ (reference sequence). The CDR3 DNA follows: TGTGCCAGCAGCTTAGTAGCGGGGGACAGCAATGAGCAGTTCTTC. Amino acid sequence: CASSLVAGDSNEQFF.

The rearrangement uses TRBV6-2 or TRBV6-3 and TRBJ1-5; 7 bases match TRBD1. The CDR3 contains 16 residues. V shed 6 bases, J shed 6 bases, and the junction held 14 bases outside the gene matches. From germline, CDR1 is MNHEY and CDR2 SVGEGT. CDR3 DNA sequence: TGTGCCAGCAGCACCTCGGACAGGACCTCCTCTCAGCCCCAGCATTTT. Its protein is CASSTSDRTSSQPQHF.

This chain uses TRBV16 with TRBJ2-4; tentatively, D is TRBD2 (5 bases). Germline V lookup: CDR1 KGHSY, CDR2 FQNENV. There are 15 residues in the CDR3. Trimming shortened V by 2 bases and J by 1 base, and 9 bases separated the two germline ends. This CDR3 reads CASSQRGTAKNIQYF. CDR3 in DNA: TGTGCCAGCAGCCAACGGGGAACTGCCAAAAACATTCAGTACTTC.

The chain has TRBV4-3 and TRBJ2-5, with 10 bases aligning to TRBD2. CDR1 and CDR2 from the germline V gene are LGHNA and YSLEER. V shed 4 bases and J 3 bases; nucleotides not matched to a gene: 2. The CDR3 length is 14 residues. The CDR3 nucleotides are TGCGCCAGCAGCCCCCTAGCGGGGGAAGAGACCCAGTACTTC. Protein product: CASSPLAGEETQYF.